This T cell receptor (beta chain) was recorded in a study of shared clonotypes between healthy human individuals. Evenly divided among several immunoSEQ plates was the genomic DNA of each subset. Measured with immunoSEQ multiplex PCR; TCRdb has only the in-frame clones, and not every one. In the table there are around 2.1 million clones, 90% to 97% of which are singletons. Sequenced sample: naive CD4+ T cells sorted from blood. As for subset: CD45RA+ positively selected. The sequence came from a man younger than 35 in good health.

In nucleotides, the CDR3 is TGTGCCAGCAGCTTCCTAGCGGGAGGGCCAGGAGAGACCCAGTACTTC. Its protein product is CASSFLAGGPGETQYF. The chain combines TRBV9 with TRBJ2-5; TRBD2 matches at 12 bases. The CDR3 has 16 amino acids. With V trimmed by 4 bases and J by 4 bases, 8 bases remained unmatched. Germline V gives CDR1 SGDLS, CDR2 YYNGEE. The full variable domain, rest sourced from reference TRBV9 and TRBJ2-5, is DSGVTQTPKHLITATGQRVTLRCSPRSGDLSVYWYQQSLDQGLQFLIQYYNGEERAKGNILERFSAQQFPDLHSELNLSSLELGDSALYFCASSFLAGGPGETQYFGPGTRLLVL.